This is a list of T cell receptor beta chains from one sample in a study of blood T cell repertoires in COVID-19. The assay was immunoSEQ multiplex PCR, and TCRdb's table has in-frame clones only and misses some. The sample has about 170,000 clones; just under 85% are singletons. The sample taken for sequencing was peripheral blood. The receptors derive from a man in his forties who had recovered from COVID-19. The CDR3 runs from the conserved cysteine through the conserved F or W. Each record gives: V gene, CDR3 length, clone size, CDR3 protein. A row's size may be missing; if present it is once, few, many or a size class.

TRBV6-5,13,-,CASSYLSNTEAFF
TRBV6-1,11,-,CASSEDRVQFF
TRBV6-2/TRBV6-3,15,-,CASSYLAFEYNEQFF
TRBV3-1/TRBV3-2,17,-,CASSLRGLAGVLNEQFF
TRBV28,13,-,CASSLRAGGEAFF
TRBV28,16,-,CASSFGPGTKNSPLHF
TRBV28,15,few,CASSLGGAYGNTIYF
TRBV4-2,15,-,CASSRGTGSTTEAFF
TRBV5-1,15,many,CASSLEQDRVSEQYF
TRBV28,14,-,CASSPRAGTGELFF
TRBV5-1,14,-,CASSFSTGGETQYF
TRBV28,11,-,CASSSAYEQYF
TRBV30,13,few,CAYRQEGNSPLHF
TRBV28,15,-,CASSFWSREVGEQYF
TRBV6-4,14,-,CASSVAGVYNEQFF
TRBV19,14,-,CASSKGQGKEKLFF
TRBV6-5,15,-,CASRQTGNSGNTIYF
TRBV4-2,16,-,CASSQVVRAGPYEQYF
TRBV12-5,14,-,CASGPGQGSDTQYF
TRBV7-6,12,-,CASSLEGDTQYF
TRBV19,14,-,CASREGRAGDEQYF
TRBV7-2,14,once,CASRLDSFGTEAFF
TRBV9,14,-,CASSVAPGANVLTF
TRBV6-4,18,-,CASRWTAERYPPGNTIYF
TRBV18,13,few,CASSPTGNTEAFF
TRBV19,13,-,CASSSPTGEVAFF
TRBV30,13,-,CAWKGGTYNEQFF
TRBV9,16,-,CASSALAGVGTGELFF
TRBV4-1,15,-,CASSLEAGWNYGYTF
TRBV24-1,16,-,CATSDLTSGRLNEQFF
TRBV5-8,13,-,CASSSTVNYGYTF
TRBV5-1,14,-,CASSSTGGVDTQYF
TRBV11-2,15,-,CASSLAGGRGDTQYF
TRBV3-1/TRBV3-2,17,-,CASSQEPLAASTDTQYF
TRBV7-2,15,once,CASSLAGTGRNTIYF
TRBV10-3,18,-,CAIRPGLAGSFAENEQFF
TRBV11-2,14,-,CASSPQGIGDEQFF
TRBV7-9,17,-,CASSLGDSTGGGETQYF
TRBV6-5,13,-,CASNRKGWETQYF
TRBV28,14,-,CASSGTLSNQPQHF
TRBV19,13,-,CASSISRDQPQHF
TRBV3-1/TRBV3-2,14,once,CASSRESYNSPLHF
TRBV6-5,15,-,CASSYSRGFGTEAFF
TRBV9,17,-,CASSVGVAGGPGETQYF
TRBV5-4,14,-,CASSSSPSDTEAFF
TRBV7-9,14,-,CASSLAGVSYEQYF
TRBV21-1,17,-,CASSKVSEEFRFQPQHF
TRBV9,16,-,CASSVIMVAGLNEQFF
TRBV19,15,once,CASSTRQGVFYGYTF
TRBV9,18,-,CASSVEGPGGGNQETQYF
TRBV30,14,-,CAWTTGAFIGEQFF
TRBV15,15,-,CATSRGPTEAYEQYF
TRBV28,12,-,CASRASGLSPFF
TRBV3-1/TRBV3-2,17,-,CARSQGAAGGGTGELFF